The T cell receptor (beta chain) described here comes from a study of blood T cell repertoires in COVID-19. Clinical history as reported by participants underpinned cohort assignment. V shed 5 bases, J shed 11 bases, and the junction held 8 bases outside the gene matches. CDR3 length: 12 amino acids. From germline, CDR1 is SEHNR and CDR2 FQNEAQ (reference sequence). Assay: immunoSEQ multiplex PCR; the TCRdb copy retains only in-frame clones and omits some. The sample consists of just over 300,000 clones, roughly 87% of them appearing once. Sequenced material: PBMCs or T cells enriched from blood (not recorded which). This clonotype was obtained from a woman between 18 and 30 years old who had recovered from COVID-19. The chain recombines TRBV7-9 with TRBJ1-1, with 7 bases matching TRBD1. CDR3 protein: CASSKSDREAFF. CDR3 in DNA: TGTGCCAGCAGCAAAAGTGACAGGGAGGCTTTCTTT.